The present entry profiles one T cell receptor beta chain with its context. The repertoire was sequenced with immunoSEQ multiplex PCR; TCRdb's copy has only in-frame clones and lacks some. Seen here are approximately 980,000 clones, approximately 80% observed once, and the top ten hold approximately 1.5%. The data belong to a study of shared clonotypes between healthy human individuals. Study-wide context: CD4 naive cells filled three plates per donor, CD4 memory three, CD8 naive two and CD8 memory one.

Germline V gives CDR1 MDHEN, CDR2 SYDVKM. CDR3 size: 15 residues. V lost 5 bases to trimming and J lost 5 bases; unmatched junction nucleotides: 10. This receptor was taken from a man aged 18 to 30 in good health. The V gene is TRBV28, the J gene TRBJ1-2, with 8 bases matching TRBD1. The sequenced sample was memory CD4+ T cells sorted from blood. Sample subset: CD45RA-negative fraction. CDR3 amino acids: CASSVAGTGMYGYTF. The CDR3 nucleotides read TGTGCCAGCAGTGTAGCCGGGACAGGAATGTATGGCTACACCTTC.